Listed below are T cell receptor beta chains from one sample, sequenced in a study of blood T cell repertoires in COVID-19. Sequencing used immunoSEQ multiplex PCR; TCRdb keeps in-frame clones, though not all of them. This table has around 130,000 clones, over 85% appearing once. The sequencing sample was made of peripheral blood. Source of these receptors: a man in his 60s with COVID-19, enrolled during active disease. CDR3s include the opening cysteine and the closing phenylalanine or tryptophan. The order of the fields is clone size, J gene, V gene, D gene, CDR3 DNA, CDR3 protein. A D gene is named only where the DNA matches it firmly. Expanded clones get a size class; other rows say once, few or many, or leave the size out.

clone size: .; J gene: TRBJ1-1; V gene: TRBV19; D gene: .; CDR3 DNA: TGTGCCGGTTCGACAGGAGGGAACACTGAAGCTTTCTTT; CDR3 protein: CAGSTGGNTEAFF
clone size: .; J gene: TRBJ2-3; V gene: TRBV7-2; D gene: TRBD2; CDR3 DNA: TGTGCCAGCAGCCTCGGGACTACCTCAGATACGCAGTATTTT; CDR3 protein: CASSLGTTSDTQYF
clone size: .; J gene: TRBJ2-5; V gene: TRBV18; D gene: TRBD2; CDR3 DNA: TGTGCCAGCTCAACCGGACTAGCGGGAGTAGGGGAGACCCAGTACTTC; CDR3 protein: CASSTGLAGVGETQYF
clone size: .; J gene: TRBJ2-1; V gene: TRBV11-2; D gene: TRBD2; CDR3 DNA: TGTGCCAGCAGCGGACTAGCTTCCAATGAGCAGTTCTTC; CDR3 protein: CASSGLASNEQFF
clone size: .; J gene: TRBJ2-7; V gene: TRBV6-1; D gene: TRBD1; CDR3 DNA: TGTGCCAGCAGTGAAGGGGGTGGGACAGTTCCTTCCTACGAGCAGTACTTC; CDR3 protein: CASSEGGGTVPSYEQYF
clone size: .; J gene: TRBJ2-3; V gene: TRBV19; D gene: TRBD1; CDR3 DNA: TGTGCCAGTAGTCGGACAGGGGGCACAGATACGCAGTATTTT; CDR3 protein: CASSRTGGTDTQYF
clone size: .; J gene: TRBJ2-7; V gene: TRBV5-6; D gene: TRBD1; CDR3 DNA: TGTGCCAGCAGCGGGTGGACAGGGGGCGGACGATACGAGCAGTACTTC; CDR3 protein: CASSGWTGGGRYEQYF
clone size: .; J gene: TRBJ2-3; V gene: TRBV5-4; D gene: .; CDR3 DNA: TGTGCCAGCAGCACGGGATTAACCACAGATACGCAGTATTTT; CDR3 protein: CASSTGLTTDTQYF
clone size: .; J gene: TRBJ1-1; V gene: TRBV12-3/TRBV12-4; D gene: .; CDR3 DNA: TGTGCCAGCAGTTTATTGGGCCCTGAAGCTTTCTTT; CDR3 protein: CASSLLGPEAFF
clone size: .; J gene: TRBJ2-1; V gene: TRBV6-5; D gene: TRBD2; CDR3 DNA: TGTGCCAGCAGACCCGGGACTAGCGGAGACAATGAGCAGTTCTTC; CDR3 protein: CASRPGTSGDNEQFF
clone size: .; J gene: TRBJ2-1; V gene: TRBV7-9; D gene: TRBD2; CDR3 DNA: TGTGCCAGCAGCTTACTAGCGGGAGGGCTCAATGAGCAGTTCTTC; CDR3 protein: CASSLLAGGLNEQFF
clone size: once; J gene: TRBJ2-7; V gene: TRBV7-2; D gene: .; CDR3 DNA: TGTGCCAGCAGACCCGCAACTACCTACGAGCAGTACTTC; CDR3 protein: CASRPATTYEQYF
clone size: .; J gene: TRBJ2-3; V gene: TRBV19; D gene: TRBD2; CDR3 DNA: TGTGCCAGTAGTATCGGGGGGGAGGTCACAGATACGCAGTATTTT; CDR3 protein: CASSIGGEVTDTQYF
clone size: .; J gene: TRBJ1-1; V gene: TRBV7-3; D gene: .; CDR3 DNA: TGTGCCAGCAGCCAGGGGAAGGGTGAAGCTTTCTTT; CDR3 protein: CASSQGKGEAFF
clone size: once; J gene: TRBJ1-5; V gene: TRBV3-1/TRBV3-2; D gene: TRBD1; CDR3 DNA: TGTGCCAGCAGCAACAGGGGAAGCAATCAGCCCCAGCATTTT; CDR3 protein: CASSNRGSNQPQHF
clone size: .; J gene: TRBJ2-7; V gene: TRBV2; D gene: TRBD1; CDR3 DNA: TGTGCCAGCACTCGACCCGGGGACAGGGGTAGGTACGAGCAGTACTTC; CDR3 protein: CASTRPGDRGRYEQYF
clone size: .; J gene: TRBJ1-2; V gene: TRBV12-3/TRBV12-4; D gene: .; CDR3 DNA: TGTGCCAGCAGTTACGGGGGAAGCTACACCTTC; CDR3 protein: CASSYGGSYTF
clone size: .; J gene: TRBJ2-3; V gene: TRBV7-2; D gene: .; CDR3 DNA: TGTGCCAGCAGCGGTGGGCTCGCGGAGGGTACGCAGTATTTT; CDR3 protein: CASSGGLAEGTQYF
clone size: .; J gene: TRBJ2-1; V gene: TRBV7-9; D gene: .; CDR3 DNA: TGTGCCAGCAGCTTACCACAGTTAATCAATGAGCAGTTCTTC; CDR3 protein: CASSLPQLINEQFF
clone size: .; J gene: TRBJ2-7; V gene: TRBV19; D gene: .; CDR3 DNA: TGTGCCAGTAGTATAGATCGATCGGGCTACGAGCAGTACTTC; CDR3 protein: CASSIDRSGYEQYF
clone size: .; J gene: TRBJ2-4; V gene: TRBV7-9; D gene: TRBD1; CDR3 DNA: TGTGCCAGCAGCTTAGACAGGGGGCCCCTGTACTTC; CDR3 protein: CASSLDRGPLYF
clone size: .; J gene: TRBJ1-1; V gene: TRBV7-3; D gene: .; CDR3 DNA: TGTGCCAGCAGCTTAGAGGTGAACACTGAAGCTTTCTTT; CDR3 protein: CASSLEVNTEAFF
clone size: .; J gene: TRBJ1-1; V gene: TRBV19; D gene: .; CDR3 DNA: TGTGCCAGTAGTATAGGGGCAGAAGCTTTCTTT; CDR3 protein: CASSIGAEAFF
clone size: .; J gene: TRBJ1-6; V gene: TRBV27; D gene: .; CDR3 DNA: TGTGCCAGCGGCTACAGGGATAATTCACCCCTCCACTTT; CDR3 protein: CASGYRDNSPLHF
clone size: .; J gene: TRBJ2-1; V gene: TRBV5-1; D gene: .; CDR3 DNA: TGCGCCAGCAGCTCACAGTCTTCCTACAATGAGCAGTTCTTC; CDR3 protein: CASSSQSSYNEQFF
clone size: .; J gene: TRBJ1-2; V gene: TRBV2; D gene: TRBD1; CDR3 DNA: TGTGCCAGCAGTGGGGGACAGGGCGGTAGGGGTGGCTACACCTTC; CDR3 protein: CASSGGQGGRGGYTF
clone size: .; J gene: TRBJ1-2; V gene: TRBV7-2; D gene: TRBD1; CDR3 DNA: TGTGCCAGCAGCTTAGAGGGGACAGTCTATGGCTACACCTTC; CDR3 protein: CASSLEGTVYGYTF
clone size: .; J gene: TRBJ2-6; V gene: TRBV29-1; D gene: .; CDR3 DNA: TGCAGCGTTGACAGGGCTGGGGCCAACGTCCTGACTTTC; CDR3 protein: CSVDRAGANVLTF
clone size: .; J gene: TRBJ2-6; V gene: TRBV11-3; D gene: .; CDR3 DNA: TGTGCCAGCAGCTTAGGAGTCTTCGGGGCCAACGTCCTGACTTTC; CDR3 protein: CASSLGVFGANVLTF
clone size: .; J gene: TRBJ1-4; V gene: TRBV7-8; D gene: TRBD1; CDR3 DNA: TGTGCCAGCAGCACGCCGGGACAGTCGATTGCAACTAATGAAAAACTGTTTTTT; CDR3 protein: CASSTPGQSIATNEKLFF
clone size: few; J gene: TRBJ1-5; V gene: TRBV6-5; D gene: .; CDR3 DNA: TGTGCCAGCAGATTCGACGGGAATCAGCCCCAGCATTTT; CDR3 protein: CASRFDGNQPQHF
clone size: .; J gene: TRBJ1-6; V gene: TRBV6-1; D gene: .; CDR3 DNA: TGTGCCAGCAGCTACAGGGAATCCTATAATTCACCCCTCCACTTT; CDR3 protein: CASSYRESYNSPLHF
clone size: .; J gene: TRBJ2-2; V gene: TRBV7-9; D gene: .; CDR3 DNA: TGTGCCAGCAGCTTAGATCTAGCCGGGGAGCTGTTTTTT; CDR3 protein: CASSLDLAGELFF
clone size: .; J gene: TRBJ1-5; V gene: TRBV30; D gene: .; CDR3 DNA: TGTGCCTGGAGTGTTGGGGCGGACAGCAATCAGCCCCAGCATTTT; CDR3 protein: CAWSVGADSNQPQHF
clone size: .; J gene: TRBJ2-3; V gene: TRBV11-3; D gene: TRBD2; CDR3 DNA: TGTGCCAGCAGCTTATTTGCGGGAGGGCCCGCAGATACGCAGTATTTT; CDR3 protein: CASSLFAGGPADTQYF
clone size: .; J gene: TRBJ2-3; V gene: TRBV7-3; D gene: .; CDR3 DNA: TGTGCCAGCAGCTTAAGCCGGAGCACAGATACGCAGTATTTT; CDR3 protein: CASSLSRSTDTQYF